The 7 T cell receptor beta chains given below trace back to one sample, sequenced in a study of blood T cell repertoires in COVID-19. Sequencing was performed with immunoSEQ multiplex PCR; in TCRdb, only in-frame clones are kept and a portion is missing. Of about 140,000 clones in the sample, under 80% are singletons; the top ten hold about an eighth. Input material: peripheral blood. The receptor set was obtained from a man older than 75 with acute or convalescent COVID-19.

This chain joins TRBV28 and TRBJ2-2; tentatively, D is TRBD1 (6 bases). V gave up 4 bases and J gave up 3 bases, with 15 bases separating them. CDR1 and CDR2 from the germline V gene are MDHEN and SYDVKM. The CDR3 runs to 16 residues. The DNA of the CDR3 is TGTGCCAGCAGTTCTCCGGGACACGACTACACCGGGGAGCTGTTTTTT. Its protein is CASSSPGHDYTGELFF.

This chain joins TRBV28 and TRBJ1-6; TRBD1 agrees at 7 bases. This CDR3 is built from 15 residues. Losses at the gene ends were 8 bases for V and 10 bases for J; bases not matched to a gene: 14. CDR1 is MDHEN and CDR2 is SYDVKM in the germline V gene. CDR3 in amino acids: CASHGLTGVGSPLHF. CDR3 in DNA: TGTGCCAGCCATGGACTTACAGGGGTGGGATCACCCCTCCACTTT.

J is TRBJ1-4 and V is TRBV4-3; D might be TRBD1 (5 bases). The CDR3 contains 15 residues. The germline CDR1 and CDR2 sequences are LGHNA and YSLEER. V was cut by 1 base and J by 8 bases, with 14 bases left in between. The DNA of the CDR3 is TGCGCCAGCAGCCAAGGGTCCGGGAGGGGCGAAAAACTGTTTTTT. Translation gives CASSQGSGRGEKLFF.

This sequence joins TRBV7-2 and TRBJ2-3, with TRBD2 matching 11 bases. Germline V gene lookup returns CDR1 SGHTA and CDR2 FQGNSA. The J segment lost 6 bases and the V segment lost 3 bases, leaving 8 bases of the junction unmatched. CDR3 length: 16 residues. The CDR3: CASSFGNSGGADTQYF. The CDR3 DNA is TGTGCCAGCAGCTTCGGGAATAGCGGGGGGGCTGATACGCAGTATTTT.

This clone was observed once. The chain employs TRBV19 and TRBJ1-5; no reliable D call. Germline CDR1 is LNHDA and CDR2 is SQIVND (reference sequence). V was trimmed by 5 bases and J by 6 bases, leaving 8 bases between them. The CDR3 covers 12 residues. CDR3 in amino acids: CASSFGGQPQHF. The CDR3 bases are TGTGCCAGTAGTTTCGGTGGTCAGCCCCAGCATTTT.

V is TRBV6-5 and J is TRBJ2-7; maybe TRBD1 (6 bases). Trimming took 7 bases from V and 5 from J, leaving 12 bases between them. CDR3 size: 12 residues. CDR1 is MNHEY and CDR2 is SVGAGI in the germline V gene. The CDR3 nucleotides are TGTGCCAGCACTCAGTACAGGGACGAGCAGTACTTC. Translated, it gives CASTQYRDEQYF.

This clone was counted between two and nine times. In nucleotides, the CDR3 is TGTGCCAGCAGTTTTACACAGTCGGCCGGAAACACCATATATTTT. Protein sequence: CASSFTQSAGNTIYF. The chain links TRBV6-6 to TRBJ1-3; D is unresolved. The V end was cut by 4 bases, the J end by 4 bases, with 14 bases between. The CDR3 consists of 15 residues. The germline CDR1 and CDR2 sequences are MNHNY and SVGAGI (reference sequence).